The 5 T cell receptor beta chains below come from one sample, sequenced in a study of T cells in localized non-small cell lung cancer. Profiling relied on immunoSEQ multiplex PCR, and the TCRdb table lists in-frame clones only, not all of them. This repertoire shows 25,000 to 35,000 clones, over 80% found once; its top ten account for 4.2%. The material sequenced was peripheral blood mononuclear cells, taken before any cancer treatment. Source of these receptors: a woman aged 40-70 years with stage III lung adenocarcinoma.

The CDR3 nucleotides are TGTGCCAGCAGCTTATTCGGGGCCTACGAGCAGTACTTC. This sequence encodes CASSLFGAYEQYF. The chain joins TRBV7-9 to TRBJ2-7; D perhaps matches TRBD2 (5 bases). The germline V gene has CDR1 SEHNR and CDR2 FQNEAQ (reference sequence). The CDR3 extends over 13 amino acids. V lost 2 bases and J lost 2, with 7 bases in between.

V and J are TRBV6-1 and TRBJ1-3; D is possibly TRBD1 (6 bases). This CDR3 is 13 amino acids long. Trimming removed 7 bases at V and 3 bases at J, with 10 bases between. The V gene's germline CDR1 is MNHNS and CDR2 SASEGT. This chain's CDR3 is CASTGQFGNTIYF. Here the CDR3 DNA reads TGTGCCAGCACTGGACAGTTTGGAAACACCATATATTTT.

This chain uses TRBV6-1 with TRBJ1-5, with D uncertain. Germline CDR1 and CDR2: MNHNS and SASEGT. Between the trimmed V and J ends, which lost 7 bases and 4 bases, there was a span of 11 bases. This CDR3 comprises 13 residues. DNA of the CDR3: TGTGCCAGCACAGAAAGCAGGAATCAGCCCCAGCATTTT. This codes for CASTESRNQPQHF.

J is TRBJ1-4 and V is TRBV6-5; possibly TRBD1 for D (6 bases). Germline assignment: CDR1 MNHEY and CDR2 SVGAGI. The V and J ends lost 3 bases and 4 bases respectively, with 9 bases between them. This CDR3 spans 14 amino acids. The CDR3 sequence is CASSYTGYNEKLFF. DNA of the CDR3: TGTGCCAGCAGTTATACAGGGTATAATGAAAAACTGTTTTTT.

This chain uses TRBV6-5 with TRBJ1-1; D is unresolved. CDR3 size: 13 residues. Trimming removed 6 bases from V and 1 base from J, with 9 bases in between. Germline-derived CDR1 and CDR2 are MNHEY and SVGAGI. Here the CDR3 DNA reads TGTGCCAGCAGACGCGACGGGAACACTGAAGCTTTCTTT. The encoded protein is CASRRDGNTEAFF.